Described below is a single TCR beta chain sequence and its context. The antigen is unknown. CD45RO/CCR7/CD25/CD127/CD95/CD27 separated CD4+ naive, central memory, regulatory and stem cell-like memory cells by sorting. This specimen comes from a study of beta chain features in type 1 diabetes. Whole-study findings and limits: Whether TCRB rearrangement is influenced by HLA type went unresolved here. TCRB CDR3 length was moderately but significantly reduced in all four CD4+ subsets of Type 1 diabetes patients. A greater similarity of naive, central memory and Treg TCRB repertoires was seen among patients than among healthy donors. Although PCR might favor shorter templates, it would do so equally in patients and controls.

Since all of the isolated RNA was reverse transcribed, expressed TCRB transcripts were what got sequenced. Profiled with immunoSEQ multiplex PCR; TCRdb holds only in-frame clones, not every one. The sample lists more than 250,000 clones, about 15% occurring once. The origin of this receptor is a man younger than 30 with type 1 diabetes. The sequencing input was naive CD4+ T cells from blood.

The CDR3 sequence is CSVGGPGGRTDTQYF. In DNA form, the CDR3 reads TGCAGCGTTGGGGGGCCGGGGGGCCGCACAGATACGCAGTATTTT. This rearrangement joins TRBV29-1 to TRBJ2-3, with D perhaps TRBD2 (7 bases). V was clipped by 4 bases and J by 1 base, with 15 bases between them. Germline CDR1 is SQVTM and CDR2 is ANQGSEA. This CDR3 has 15 residues.